This is a list of T cell receptor beta chains from one sample in a study of T cells in Graves' hyperthyroidism and ophthalmopathy. In TCRdb, the multiplex PCR reads were re-called with MiXCR into one record per CDR3 protein. Of 350,000 to 400,000 distinct CDR3 sequences in the sample, approximately 20% were seen once. The material sequenced was blood. The receptors were gathered from a woman between 18 and 29 years old with Graves' hyperthyroidism. Both conserved end residues are part of each CDR3. A D gene is named only where the DNA matches it firmly. Expanded clones get a size class; other rows say once, few or many, or leave the size out.

NA,TRBV14,TRBJ2-2,TRBD2,CASSPLDGGDTGELFF,TGTGCCAGCAGCCCCCTGGATGGGGGGGACACCGGGGAGCTGTTTTTT
many,TRBV6-5,TRBJ2-7,NA,CASTQAETYEQYF,TGTGCCAGCACCCAGGCGGAAACCTACGAGCAGTACTTC
many,TRBV20-1,TRBJ2-7,NA,CSAAPDSRRGYEQYF,TGCAGTGCCGCACCAGACTCCCGACGGGGCTACGAGCAGTACTTC
many,TRBV12-3/TRBV12-4,TRBJ2-5,NA,CASSFHKETQYF,TGTGCCAGCAGTTTTCACAAGGAGACCCAGTACTTC
many,TRBV5-1,TRBJ2-4,TRBD2,CASSLTGGKNIQYF,TGCGCCAGCAGCTTGACCGGGGGGAAAAACATTCAGTACTTC
many,TRBV28,TRBJ2-7,NA,CASKDPLRVQYF,TGTGCCAGCAAGGACCCCCTACGAGTCCAGTACTTC
many,TRBV28,TRBJ2-5,NA,CASSTFEGRQFGTQYF,TGTGCCAGCAGCACGTTCGAGGGACGGCAATTTGGGACCCAGTACTTC
NA,TRBV15,TRBJ2-5,NA,CATRETRQETQYF,TGTGCCACCAGAGAGACTAGACAGGAGACCCAGTACTTC
few,TRBV6-5,TRBJ2-7,TRBD1,CASSYYRGPYEQYF,TGTGCCAGCAGTTACTATAGGGGGCCCTACGAGCAGTACTTC
NA,TRBV4-1,TRBJ2-5,TRBD2,CASSQDWTSGGAEETQYF,TGCGCCAGCAGCCAAGATTGGACTAGCGGGGGGGCCGAAGAGACCCAGTACTTC
many,TRBV6-1,TRBJ1-2,NA,CASSGLSGGYTF,TGTGCCAGCAGTGGCCTAAGTGGCGGCTACACCTTC
many,TRBV6-1,TRBJ1-5,TRBD1,CASSRGQLGQPQHF,TGTGCCAGCAGCCGGGGACAGTTAGGTCAGCCCCAGCATTTT
many,TRBV6-5,TRBJ1-2,NA,CASSSLHMTGFFGGYTF,TGTGCCAGCAGTTCCCTTCATATGACAGGATTTTTTGGTGGCTACACCTTC
many,TRBV2,TRBJ1-5,NA,CASRKTGTGSNQPQHF,TGTGCCAGCAGAAAAACAGGGACTGGGAGCAATCAGCCCCAGCATTTT
many,TRBV20-1,TRBJ1-2,NA,CSVRTVQLSYGYTF,TGCAGTGTCCGGACAGTTCAATTGTCCTATGGCTACACCTTC
many,TRBV11-3,TRBJ2-7,TRBD1,CASSTTGLNEQYF,TGTGCCAGCAGTACGACAGGGCTCAACGAGCAGTACTTC
many,TRBV11-2,TRBJ1-2,TRBD1,CASSLPAGTGVDYGYTF,TGTGCCAGCAGCTTACCCGCCGGGACAGGGGTGGACTATGGCTACACCTTC
many,TRBV20-1,TRBJ2-7,NA,CSAPGPLEEQYF,TGCAGTGCTCCGGGACCCTTAGAGGAGCAGTACTTC
few,TRBV14,TRBJ2-3,NA,CASSPLGADTQYF,TGTGCCAGCAGCCCCCTCGGCGCAGATACGCAGTATTTT
many,TRBV7-8,TRBJ2-4,TRBD1,CASSQATGTDIQYF,TGTGCCAGCAGCCAGGCGACAGGGACGGACATTCAGTACTTC
few,TRBV6-5,TRBJ1-1,TRBD1,CASSYGLAGGETEAFF,TGTGCCAGCAGTTACGGCCTGGCAGGGGGAGAAACTGAAGCTTTCTTT
many,TRBV12-3/TRBV12-4,TRBJ1-2,NA,CASSSGSTDNNYGYTF,TGTGCCAGCAGTTCAGGGTCTACCGATAACAACTATGGCTACACCTTC
NA,TRBV29-1,TRBJ1-2,NA,CSVEFQGPYGYTF,TGCAGCGTTGAATTTCAGGGACCCTATGGCTACACCTTC
NA,TRBV10-3,TRBJ1-2,NA,CAISETANYGYTF,TGTGCCATCAGTGAGACAGCTAACTATGGCTACACCTTC
many,TRBV6-1,TRBJ1-5,TRBD1,CASRPTGAGNQPQHF,TGTGCCAGCAGACCCACAGGGGCGGGCAATCAGCCCCAGCATTTT
NA,TRBV27,TRBJ1-2,TRBD1,CASSLGQGTLQNYGYTF,TGTGCCAGCAGTCTGGGACAGGGGACCCTCCAAAACTATGGCTACACCTTC
many,TRBV2,TRBJ1-2,TRBD1,CASTDRGYGYTF,TGTGCCAGCACGGACAGGGGCTATGGCTACACCTTC
NA,TRBV7-9,TRBJ1-6,NA,CASSSTARVNSPLHF,TGTGCCAGCAGCTCCACCGCCAGGGTTAATTCACCCCTCCACTTT
NA,TRBV5-5,TRBJ2-5,NA,CASNQEGKRETQYF,TGTGCCAGTAATCAGGAGGGAAAGAGAGAGACCCAGTACTTC
many,TRBV11-2,TRBJ2-7,NA,CASSWGEQREQYF,TGTGCCAGCAGCTGGGGGGAACAACGCGAGCAGTACTTC
NA,TRBV28,TRBJ1-1,NA,CASSPSVGGADTEAFF,TGTGCCAGCAGTCCCTCCGTAGGAGGTGCGGACACTGAAGCTTTCTTT
many,TRBV5-1,TRBJ2-7,NA,CASSLPHSYEQYF,TGCGCCAGCAGCTTACCCCATTCTTACGAGCAGTACTTC
NA,TRBV5-1,TRBJ1-2,TRBD1,CASSQGQGAHGYTF,TGCGCCAGCAGCCAGGGACAGGGGGCACATGGCTACACCTTC
few,TRBV30,TRBJ1-1,NA,CAWTRQQNTEAFF,TGTGCCTGGACGAGACAGCAGAACACTGAAGCTTTCTTT
many,TRBV20-1,TRBJ1-1,NA,CSALTGYTEAFF,TGCAGTGCTTTAACAGGGTACACTGAAGCTTTCTTT
many,TRBV5-1,TRBJ1-2,NA,CASSFLKGGYGYTF,TGCGCCAGCAGCTTCTTGAAGGGAGGCTATGGCTACACCTTC
many,TRBV2,TRBJ2-5,NA,CASHSKTGKQETQYF,TGTGCCAGTCACTCGAAAACGGGGAAACAAGAGACCCAGTACTTC
many,TRBV12-3/TRBV12-4,TRBJ1-1,NA,CASSLYRDTEAFF,TGTGCCAGCAGTTTATATAGGGACACTGAAGCTTTCTTT
many,TRBV20-1,TRBJ1-2,NA,CSASTEGVVSYGYTF,TGCAGTGCTAGTACTGAGGGGGTGGTTAGCTATGGCTACACCTTC
few,TRBV19,TRBJ1-5,NA,CASSSGAVGNQPQHF,TGTGCCAGTAGTTCCGGGGCCGTGGGCAATCAGCCCCAGCATTTT
few,TRBV4-2,TRBJ2-2,NA,CASSPYDTGELFF,TGTGCCAGCAGCCCATATGACACCGGGGAGCTGTTTTTT